What follows is one TCR beta chain and its context. CDR3 length equals 14 residues. PCR amplification relied on 60 Vbeta primers (plus 13 Jbeta primers). Produced via immunoSEQ multiplex PCR; TCRdb's table is partial and in-frame only. The sample includes 150,000 to 200,000 clones, about 82% of them seen just once. This sample was taken from a study of cytomegalovirus exposure and HLA in healthy donors. The receptor was isolated from a man between 18 and 35 years old in good health and CMV-seronegative. This sequence joins TRBV12-2 and TRBJ1-4; the DNA was not used to check the table's D call, TRBD1. TRBV12-2 is listed as a pseudogene. Material: PBMCs. The CDR3 bases are TGTGCAAGTCGCTTAGCCAGGGGTAATGAAAAACTGTTTTTT. Its translation: CASRLARGNEKLFF.